The source of this TCR beta chain is a study of cytomegalovirus exposure and HLA in healthy donors. Germline V gives CDR1 LNHNV, CDR2 YYDKDF (reference sequence). V was cut by 0 bases and J by 3 bases, with 5 bases left in between. The CDR3 has 13 amino acids. Both 60 Vbeta primers and 13 Jbeta primers went into the PCR. Produced via immunoSEQ multiplex PCR; TCRdb's table is partial and in-frame only. Among about 220,000 clones listed, over 80% were seen once. The chain couples TRBV15 to TRBJ2-5, with unresolved D. The specimen sequenced was PBMCs. The receptor was isolated from a boy aged 2 to 10 in good health and CMV-seronegative. The CDR3 coding sequence is TGTGCCACCAGCAGAGAATCCGAAGAGACCCAGTACTTC. Encoded protein: CATSRESEETQYF.